This T cell receptor (beta chain) was recorded in a study of early T cells in non-severe SARS-CoV-2 infection (dated by TCRdb to 2020 to 2023). A note on the overall study: TCR sequencing used bulk RNA from unsorted whole blood, so alpha and beta chains could not be paired.

For CDR1 and CDR2, the germline V gene lists MNHEY and SVGAGI. From its cysteine to its phenylalanine, the CDR3 spans 12 amino acids. Kept here is only the CDR3 DNA, which spans 36 bases and is read in frame from base 1. V has 0 bases trimmed and J has 15 bases trimmed; junction bases matching no gene number 4. Results and caveats for the whole study, not just this receptor: Matching against VDJdb was skewed toward anti-spike CD8 responses, likely underestimated virus-specific expansions, and missed private and CD4 specificities.

The library was obtained by 5' RACE. Sequencing instrument: NextSeq 500. The TCR library protocol attached unique molecular identifiers to individual cDNA molecules to correct for sequencing error and PCR bias. Both TCR alpha and beta chains were sequenced, and tight co-correlation was observed between alpha and beta sequence abundances in each sample. In the source study's methods: Decombinator V4 was used to annotate the V gene, J gene and CDR3 of the TCR sequences. Expanded TCRs were defined as changing significantly between any two time points under a Poisson model with p below 0.0001. Abundances of TCRs were expressed as counts per million after normalisation to the total number of TCRs sequenced in each sample. TRAV1-2 paired with TRAJ12, TRAJ20 or TRAJ33 defined MAIT TCRs, while TRAV10 paired with TRAJ18 defined iNKT TCRs. VDJdb, accessed on 1 November 2021, was searched for TCRs annotated for CMV, EBV and SARS-CoV-2, and TCRs annotated for more than one antigen were excluded. Using fastp at Q25 and MiXCR, TCRdb reprocessed the public reads and kept productive beta chains. Entries are consolidated by CDR3 protein sequence, retaining the most common genes and DNA. The authors' filters were not applied to this entry. The table for this sample lists about 52,000 distinct CDR3 sequences; 9.5% to 13% of them were counted only once. The ten largest account for about 9.4% of the sample.

Set within a cohort of healthcare workers in London, UK, this nested case-control study involved weekly PCR testing of nasopharyngeal swabs along with blood sampling. Healthcare workers were recruited during the week of the UK lockdown, between 23 and 31 March 2020, and followed weekly for up to roughly 15 weeks. On this clonotype itself: Its antigen target is currently unknown. No per-base quality is available; no much larger clone lies one base away.

Sequences were obtained from whole blood. The chain is encoded by TRBV6-5 joined to TRBJ2-1, with 8 bases in between that match TRBD1. This clonotype was sampled from an adult who was a healthcare worker with PCR-confirmed SARS-CoV-2 infection or an uninfected control (not recorded which). The CDR3 reads as follows: CASSYSGTGLFF. The DNA sequence reads TGTGCCAGCAGTTACTCCGGGACAGGCCTGTTCTTC.